The T cell receptor beta chain described here comes from a study of T cells in Graves' hyperthyroidism and ophthalmopathy (dated by TCRdb to about 2019). In terms of the full investigation: Peripheral blood was sampled at the time of initial diagnosis, prior to any treatment. In addition, the study compared T-cell repertoires in thyroid tissue and in blood from roughly six Graves' hyperthyroidism patients. The paper describes TCR Vbeta CDR3 sequencing of 135 peripheral blood samples, made up of 43 ophthalmopathy patients, around 78 hyperthyroidism patients and roughly 17 progressor patients. Prospective prediction of ophthalmopathy was tested in an independent validation cohort consisting of fewer than 20 hyperthyroidism patients and 17 patients who later progressed to ophthalmopathy. For training and testing, the approximately 92 patients in the discovery cohort were randomly divided in a 7:3 ratio. To identify TCR V-J signatures that set the groups apart, the researchers used a discovery cohort of 90 to 100 patients, made up of 43 with Graves' ophthalmopathy and around 58 with stable Graves' hyperthyroidism. After blood sampling, hyperthyroidism patients were treated with methimazole at a starting dose of 30 mg daily, and ophthalmopathy patients were treated with high-dose intravenous methylprednisolone. Broad study findings and their caveats: Sample size was not statistically predetermined, and blinding of investigators to group allocation was not performed. Most expanded thyroid clonotypes (frequency above 0.001) were also detected in blood, a finding suggesting that blood repertoires may reflect thyroid immune responses. In validation, progression to ophthalmopathy was predicted by the model with roughly 69% sensitivity and 72.22% specificity, a median of approximately 7.1 months before onset. A model built on a 13 V-J signature distinguished ophthalmopathy from stable hyperthyroidism, reaching about 88% sensitivity and about 81% specificity in cross-validation and 80%/75% in testing.

Its CDR3 holds 13 amino acids, cysteine through phenylalanine. Just CDR3 DNA is preserved here, 39 bases in frame from base 1. Trimming costs V 0 bases and J 1 base, and their ends lie 3 bases apart. The germline V gene provides CDR1 SGHNT and CDR2 YENEEA. The TCR beta CDR3 regions were amplified from the RNA transcripts. The first round of RT-PCR for the TCR CDR3 was performed with the HTBI primer set and the Qiagen OneStep RT-PCR kit. Libraries were constructed in a second round of multiplex PCR, after which size selection and purification were performed. Sequencing of the libraries was done on an Illumina HiSeq2000 using paired-end 100 bp reads. Per the source publication's procedure: SOAPnuke was used to process the raw data, with reads discarded if the reads contained adapters or uncalled bases, had a mean Phred below 15, or lacked an exact constant-primer or identifier match. High-quality paired reads were merged using COPE v1.2.5, and each unique nucleotide sequence was defined as a clonotype. MiTCR v1.1 was used to align the clonotypes against IMGT TRBV, TRBD and TRBJ reference segments. The analysis included only V-J combinations with a frequency above 0.0001, which together covered 99% to 99.2% of the repertoires. A TCS score was defined as the ratio between F50 (clonal expansion) and ExV (chaos), using BLOSUM62-based TCRdist between CDR3 peptides within each V-J. Welch's t-statistics and random forest reduced approximately 520 V-J features to under 15, which were used in a naive Bayes classifier (R e1071). The raw public data were reprocessed by TCRdb itself: fastp quality trimming at Q25, MiXCR clonotype calling, in-frame beta chains only. Entries are consolidated by CDR3 protein sequence, retaining the most common genes and DNA. TCRdb's processing, not the study's, gives the V and J calls here. This sample gives fewer than 500,000 distinct CDR3 sequences in total; roughly 14% of them show up just once. Around 13% of the sample is taken by the ten largest.

In its sample, this clonotype was seen many times. Its antigen is not yet known. Per-base qualities were not stored, and no clone one base away is much larger. Ophthalmopathy patients had moderately to severely active disease, Clinical Activity Score of at least 3, NOSPECS grade of at least 4, and duration under 3 months. Exclusion was applied to patients with uncontrolled infections, other autoimmune diseases, pregnancy or lactation. Diagnoses were based on clinical symptoms, serum thyroxine and TRAb, thyroid ultrasound and orbital computed tomography. PBMCs were separated from 10 ml of fresh peripheral blood using Ficoll-Paque density gradient centrifugation. Total RNA was extracted using Trizol reagent, and RNA quality was assessed on an Agilent 2100 Bioanalyzer.

This TCR came from a man younger than 30 with Graves' ophthalmopathy. Rearrangement joined TRBV11-3 to TRBJ1-1, with the D gene not confidently named. The sequenced material came from blood. The CDR3: CASSLDKNTEAFF. The nucleotides read TGTGCCAGCAGCTTAGACAAGAACACTGAAGCTTTCTTT.